This T cell receptor beta chain comes out of a study of cytomegalovirus exposure and HLA in healthy donors. Study conclusions and caveats: Rates of TCR association differed by HLA locus in a later analysis, with DRB1 highest and HLA-C lowest. Earlier findings revealed that most TCR beta V segments proved productive either about 87% or about 30% of the time.

About this clone itself: Its specificity is not known. At one end the junction does not follow the germline gene, possibly because of a read error.

Per germline, CDR1 SEHNR and CDR2 FQNEAQ (reference sequence). The CDR3 has 17 amino acids. The study ran its PCR with 60 Vbeta and 13 Jbeta primers. Libraries were prepared by immunoSEQ multiplex PCR; TCRdb keeps only in-frame clonotypes and omits some of them. The table lists around 100,000 clones, about four fifths of them singletons. V gene TRBV7-9 combines with J gene TRBJ2-1, with TRBD2 matching 7 bases. Sequencing was done on a sample of PBMCs. This TCR was recovered from a man aged 25-45 years in good health and CMV-seropositive. CDR3 DNA sequence: TGTTCCAGCAGCTTCCCGTTAGCGGGCGAACGCGACAATGAGCAGTTCTTC. Protein sequence: CSSSFPLAGERDNEQFF.